This T cell receptor beta chain was captured by sequencing in a study of shared clonotypes between healthy human individuals. Per the germline V gene, CDR1 is MNHNY and CDR2 is SVGAGI (reference sequence). Deletions cut 5 bases from V and 5 bases from J, with 20 bases between. The CDR3 is made up of 16 amino acids. Clones were read by immunoSEQ multiplex PCR, and TCRdb kept only the in-frame ones, dropping some. The table has millions of clones, over 85% seen once; the top ten hold around 1.1%. The naive CD8 subset, CD45RO-negative cells positively selected for CCR7, excluded terminally differentiated effector memory CD45RA+ cells. Healthy HIV-negative adults without recent acute infections or vaccinations served as donors.

The TCR originated in a young man in good health. Sequenced sample: naive CD8+ T cells sorted from blood. This rearrangement joins TRBV6-6 to TRBJ2-3; tentative D call: TRBD2 (6 bases). The CDR3 loop is CASSPTEGLPRDTQYF. CDR3 nucleotide sequence: TGTGCCAGCAGTCCTACGGAGGGCCTACCAAGAGATACGCAGTATTTT.